This T cell receptor (beta chain) was observed in a study of cytomegalovirus exposure and HLA in healthy donors. On this clone: Its antigen is unidentified.

The PCR ran on 60 Vbeta and 13 Jbeta primers. Using immunoSEQ multiplex PCR, the repertoire was profiled, and TCRdb retains in-frame clones only, with some absent. This sample yields tens of thousands of clones, of which approximately 70% are seen a single time; around 9.7% belongs to the top ten. CDR1 SGHNT and CDR2 YYREEE come from the germline V gene (reference sequence). CDR3 size: 15 residues. Trimming removed 1 base from V and 0 bases from J, with 9 bases in between. Regarding the study as a whole: Being indistinguishable, some V segments were excluded, TRBV6-2 and TRBV6-3 among them. Presence/absence results assume similar sequencing depth per donor, which may not hold. Specificity for CMV antigens was confirmed in vitro for a few of the CMV-associated chains.

This receptor was identified in a woman aged 50 to 60 in good health and CMV-seropositive. The chain carries TRBV5-4 and TRBJ2-3; no reliable D call. The sample consisted of PBMCs. CDR3 residues: CASSLPSTSTDTQYF. CDR3 nucleotide sequence: TGTGCCAGCAGCTTGCCTTCAACTAGCACAGATACGCAGTATTTT.